This T cell receptor (beta chain) is from a study of T-cell memory formation after mild COVID-19. The study, taken as a whole, reports: CD4+ contracting clones lay mainly in CM and EM, CD8+ ones in EMRA. CD4/CD8 balance characterized clones contracting day 15 to 85, and CD4+ skew characterized later expanders. What remained unconfirmed was the SARS-CoV-2 specificity of second-wave clones peaking on day 37.

MiXCR was run by TCRdb on the 5' RACE reads, yielding one entry per CDR3 protein. This sample has approximately 240,000 distinct CDR3 sequences, with roughly 17% found just once. The table lists this clonotype with many counts. No antigen is known for it. The germline V gene has CDR1 SGHTA and CDR2 FQGNSA. Trimming cost V 1 base and J 10 bases, with 10 bases left between them. The CDR3 is 12 amino acids. V gene TRBV7-2 combines with J gene TRBJ1-1; D not resolved. The receptor's source is a man aged 18 to 29 who had mild COVID-19 (a few samples of this study predate the infection). Cell type and time point are not known. The sequencing sample was made of PBMCs or a T cell subset sorted from them (not recorded which). Written as DNA, the CDR3 is TGTGCCAGCAGCTTAGTCACGGTATCAGCTTTCTTT. Translating it yields CASSLVTVSAFF.